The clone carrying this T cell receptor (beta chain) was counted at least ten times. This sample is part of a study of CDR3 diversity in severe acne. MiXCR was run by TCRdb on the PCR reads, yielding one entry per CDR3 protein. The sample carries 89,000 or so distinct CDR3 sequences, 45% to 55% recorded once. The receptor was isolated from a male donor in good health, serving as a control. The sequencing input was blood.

The CDR3: CASSVDTGELFF. The CDR3 DNA follows: TGTGCCAGCAGCGTAGACACCGGGGAGCTGTTTTTT. V gene TRBV9 combines with J gene TRBJ2-2; D not certain. V was cut by 0 bases and J by 3 bases, with 0 bases left in between. Germline loops: CDR1 SGDLS, CDR2 YYNGEE. The CDR3 contains 12 residues. The full variable domain, in which reference TRBV9 and TRBJ2-2 provide the parts outside the CDR3, is DSGVTQTPKHLITATGQRVTLRCSPRSGDLSVYWYQQSLDQGLQFLIQYYNGEERAKGNILERFSAQQFPDLHSELNLSSLELGDSALYFCASSVDTGELFFGEGSRLTVL.